The 23 T cell receptor beta chains given below trace back to one sample, sequenced in a study of blood T cell repertoires in COVID-19. The assay was immunoSEQ multiplex PCR, and TCRdb's table has in-frame clones only and misses some. There are about 80,000 clones in the sample; around 83% occur only once, and roughly 27% lies in the top ten. Sequencing used peripheral blood. The receptors come from a human donor in a cohort sampled during active COVID-19.

This clone was seen just once. DNA for the CDR3: TGTGCCAGCAGCCTAGGTCGGGGCTCCTACAATGAGCAGTTCTTC. It specifies CASSLGRGSYNEQFF. The chain couples TRBV11-3 to TRBJ2-1; weak D call: TRBD2 (5 bases). The V and J ends lost 5 bases and 0 bases respectively, with 11 bases between them. CDR3 length: 15 amino acids. The V gene's germline CDR1 is SGHNT and CDR2 YENEEA.

The chain uses TRBV10-3 and TRBJ2-3, with 8 bases fitting TRBD2. The CDR3 covers 18 residues. V gave up 0 bases and J gave up 0 bases; unmatched junction bases: 8. CDR1 and CDR2 from the germline V gene are ENHRY and SYGVKD. CDR3 DNA: TGTGCCATCAGTGAGTCGGAGGCGGGGGGACCGAGCACAGATACGCAGTATTTT. As protein: CAISESEAGGPSTDTQYF.

The rearrangement uses TRBV19 and TRBJ2-7; TRBD1 matches at 7 bases. The junction had 7 bases not matched to a gene; V was cut back by 5 bases and J by 0 bases. CDR1 and CDR2 from the germline V gene are LNHDA and SQIVND (reference sequence). The length of the CDR3 is 15 residues. The CDR3 sequence is CASSVRDSSSYEQYF. CDR3 DNA: TGTGCCAGTAGTGTCCGGGACAGTAGCTCCTACGAGCAGTACTTC.

The CDR3 DNA reads TGTGCCAGCAGTTTTGAGCTTCACACTGAAGCTTTCTTT. Translating gives CASSFELHTEAFF. The V gene is TRBV27, the J gene TRBJ1-1; no definite D call. The CDR3 totals 13 residues. Trimming shortened V by 3 bases and J by 3 bases, and 8 bases separated the two germline ends. Per germline, CDR1 MNHEY and CDR2 SMNVEV (reference sequence).

This chain links TRBV5-1 with TRBJ2-2; D is uncertain. CDR3 length: 14 residues. Between the trimmed V and J ends, which lost 5 bases and 3 bases, there was a span of 11 bases. Germline V gives CDR1 SGHRS, CDR2 YFSETQ. The CDR3 DNA follows: TGCGCCAGCAGGGTATCACGGGACACCGGGGAGCTGTTTTTT. It is translated as CASRVSRDTGELFF.

This clone was seen more than once but under ten times. This rearrangement joins TRBV29-1 to TRBJ1-2; 8 bases fit TRBD1. The V and J ends lost 6 bases and 3 bases, in that order; junction bases with no gene match: 12. The CDR3 runs 15 residues. The germline V gene encodes CDR1 SQVTM and CDR2 ANQGSEA. The CDR3 here is CSVMIRTGQDYGYTF. In DNA, the CDR3 is TGCAGCGTAATGATTCGGACAGGGCAGGACTATGGCTACACCTTC.

This clone was counted a single time. V usage is TRBV5-1 and J usage is TRBJ2-1, with a weak D call TRBD2 (7 bases). The CDR3 runs 13 residues. V shed 4 bases and J shed 10 bases, with 15 bases lying between them. CDR1 SGHRS and CDR2 YFSETQ come from the germline V gene. Written as DNA, the CDR3 is TGCGCCAGCAGCGTTCTCGGGGGGCGCGAGCAGTTCTTC. It specifies CASSVLGGREQFF.

V usage is TRBV10-3 and J usage is TRBJ1-2; D call uncertain. The length of the CDR3 is 13 residues. Germline-derived CDR1 and CDR2 are ENHRY and SYGVKD. The V end was cut by 5 bases, the J end by 4 bases, with 11 bases between. CDR3 amino acids: CAISQLRVYGYTF. Here the CDR3 DNA reads TGTGCCATCAGTCAGTTGCGGGTCTATGGCTACACCTTC.

This clone was recorded a few times. This rearrangement joins TRBV3-1 (or the pseudogene TRBV3-2) to TRBJ1-1, with 9 bases aligning to TRBD1. This CDR3 has 15 amino acids. The V gene end was trimmed by 4 bases and the J gene end by 1 base; junction bases not matched to a gene: 4. CDR1 and CDR2 from the germline V gene are LGHDT and YNNKEL (reference sequence). The CDR3 here is CASSPVGQGNTEAFF. The CDR3 bases are TGTGCCAGCAGCCCGGTGGGACAGGGGAACACTGAAGCTTTCTTT.

V and J are TRBV5-1 and TRBJ2-3; 10 bases map to TRBD2. The CDR3 spans 15 residues. Trimming took 4 bases from V and 0 from J; bases not matched to a gene: 2. The germline V gene has CDR1 SGHRS and CDR2 YFSETQ. CDR3 DNA sequence: TGCGCCAGCAGCCCTAGCGGGGGAAGCACAGATACGCAGTATTTT. Its protein is CASSPSGGSTDTQYF.

This clone came up a few times. The V and J genes are TRBV5-1 and TRBJ1-5; a possible D gene is TRBD1 (6 bases). The CDR3 sequence is 17 residues long. Trimming shortened V by 4 bases and J by 0 bases, and 17 bases separated the two germline ends. Germline values: CDR1 SGHRS, CDR2 YFSETQ. This CDR3 reads CASSAGTLSHSNQPQHF. CDR3 nucleotide sequence: TGCGCCAGCAGCGCCGGGACACTCAGCCATAGCAATCAGCCCCAGCATTTT.

The V and J genes are TRBV24-1 and TRBJ2-5; tentative D call: TRBD2 (5 bases). CDR3 size: 12 residues. Germline V gives CDR1 KGHDR, CDR2 SFDVKD. Trimming pared 3 bases from V and 5 bases from J, leaving 6 bases between. This CDR3 is CATSDAGETQYF. CDR3 sequence (DNA): TGTGCCACCAGTGATGCGGGTGAGACCCAGTACTTC.

The chain has TRBV13 and TRBJ2-3, with 10 bases matching TRBD2. Losses at the gene ends were 1 base for V and 2 bases for J; bases not matched to a gene: 6. Germline V gene sequence: CDR1 PRHDT, CDR2 FYEKMQ (reference sequence). The CDR3 has 17 amino acids. This CDR3 is CASSLAASGGITDTQYF. The CDR3 region has the DNA TGTGCCAGCAGCTTAGCGGCTAGCGGGGGAATCACAGATACGCAGTATTTT.

A single count supports this clone. The J gene is TRBJ2-3, the V gene TRBV1; TRBD2 is the table's D call and was not checked against the DNA. TRBV1 is termed a pseudogene. The CDR3 runs to 14 residues. This CDR3 is CTSSQEESGGTQYF. The CDR3 DNA reads as TGCACCAGCAGCCAAGAGGAATCGGGTGGTACGCAGTATTTT.

The chain carries TRBV5-1 and TRBJ2-1; 9 bases align to TRBD1. CDR1 is SGHRS and CDR2 is YFSETQ in the germline V gene. The J segment lost 3 bases and the V segment lost 4 bases, leaving 8 bases of the junction unmatched. The CDR3 extends over 16 amino acids. In nucleotides, the CDR3 is TGCGCCAGCAGCCTACAGGGGGCAGGAGACTACAATGAGCAGTTCTTC. This translates into CASSLQGAGDYNEQFF.

This chain joins TRBV2 and TRBJ2-1; no reliable D call. Trimming removed 6 bases from V and 0 bases from J, with 9 bases in between. CDR1 and CDR2 from the germline V gene are SNHLY and FYNNEI. The CDR3 runs 14 residues. As DNA, the CDR3 is TGTGCCAGCAGGGGCTTAAGCTCCTACAATGAGCAGTTCTTC. Amino acids: CASRGLSSYNEQFF.

This chain uses TRBV30 with TRBJ1-3; D ambiguous. The CDR3 totals 15 residues. Germline V CDR1 and CDR2: GTSNPN, SVGIG (reference sequence). The V gene lost 2 bases and the J gene lost 0 bases, with 11 bases spanning the gap. CDR3 DNA: TGTGCCTGGAGTTCCCAGTTTCGCTCTGGAAACACCATATATTTT. It yields the protein CAWSSQFRSGNTIYF.

The DNA of the CDR3 is TGTGCCAGCAGTACTAGGGCTTTCTATGGCTACACCTTC. Translation: CASSTRAFYGYTF. The rearrangement uses TRBV28 and TRBJ1-2; D is unresolved. The germline V gene has CDR1 MDHEN and CDR2 SYDVKM. V lost 5 bases and J 4 bases, leaving 11 bases between the germline ends. This CDR3 has 13 amino acids.

V gene TRBV19 combines with J gene TRBJ2-7; D call uncertain. This CDR3 spans 15 amino acids. Germline V gene lookup returns CDR1 LNHDA and CDR2 SQIVND (reference sequence). The ends were cut back, 0 bases at V and 1 base at J, with 10 bases in the middle. CDR3 in amino acids: CASSIEPSRSYEQYF. The CDR3 DNA reads as TGTGCCAGTAGTATAGAACCCAGCAGGTCCTACGAGCAGTACTTC.

The chain employs TRBV19 and TRBJ2-7; possibly TRBD1 for D (5 bases). Germline V gene lookup returns CDR1 LNHDA and CDR2 SQIVND (reference sequence). Trimming shortened V by 5 bases and J by 5 bases, and 19 bases separated the two germline ends. The CDR3 has 15 amino acids. This CDR3 is CASSPLGQGADEQYF. The DNA of the CDR3 is TGTGCCAGTAGTCCCCTCGGGCAGGGTGCCGACGAGCAGTACTTC.

The chain combines TRBV12-1 with TRBJ1-4; the D call TRBD1 from the table was never checked on the DNA. TRBV12-1 is tagged as a pseudogene. The CDR3 length is 18 residues. The CDR3 region has the DNA TGTGCCAGCAGCTTTCGACAGGGGGTTGTCACAACTAATGAAAAACTGTTTTTT. This codes for CASSFRQGVVTTNEKLFF.

The chain joins TRBV2 to TRBJ1-5; D unclear. The CDR3 is made up of 15 amino acids. The germline V and J ends were trimmed by 4 bases and 2 bases, with 12 bases remaining between them. Germline-derived CDR1 and CDR2 are SNHLY and FYNNEI. The CDR3 spells CASSARVSGNQPQHF. CDR3 DNA: TGTGCCAGCAGTGCTCGGGTTAGTGGCAATCAGCCCCAGCATTTT. The complete variable domain, with remaining parts taken from reference TRBV2 and TRBJ1-5, reads EPEVTQTPSHQVTQMGQEVILRCVPISNHLYFYWYRQILGQKVEFLVSFYNNEISEKSEIFDDQFSVERPDGSNFTLKIRSTKLEDSAMYFCASSARVSGNQPQHFGDGTRLSIL.

The chain couples TRBV5-1 to TRBJ1-2, with 7 bases aligning to TRBD1. The J segment lost 5 bases and the V segment lost 4 bases, leaving 5 bases of the junction unmatched. The germline V gene has CDR1 SGHRS and CDR2 YFSETQ. This CDR3 contains 13 residues. CDR3 loop: CASSGQAGYGYTF. The CDR3 DNA is TGCGCCAGCAGCGGACAGGCAGGGTATGGCTACACCTTC.